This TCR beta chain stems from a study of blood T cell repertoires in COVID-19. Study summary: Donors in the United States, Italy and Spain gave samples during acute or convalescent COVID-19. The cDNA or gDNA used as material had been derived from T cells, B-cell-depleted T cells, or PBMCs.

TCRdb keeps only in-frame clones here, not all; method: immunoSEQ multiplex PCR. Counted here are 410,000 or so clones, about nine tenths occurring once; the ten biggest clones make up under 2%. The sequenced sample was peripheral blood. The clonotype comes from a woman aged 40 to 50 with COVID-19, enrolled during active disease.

The CDR3: CASALVTDRVNSYEQYF. For the CDR3, the DNA is TGTGCCAGCGCCCTCGTAACCGACAGGGTTAACTCCTACGAGCAGTACTTC. The chain links TRBV7-8 to TRBJ2-7, with 7 bases lining up with TRBD1. With 8 bases clipped from V and 0 bases from J, the junction kept 16 bases outside the gene matches. The CDR3 covers 17 residues. Germline V CDR1 and CDR2: SGHVS, FQNEAQ. Full variable domain (remainder filled in from reference TRBV7-8 and TRBJ2-7): GAGVSQSPRYKVAKRGQDVALRCDPISGHVSLFWYQQALGQGPEFLTYFQNEAQLDKSGLPSDRFFAERPEGSVSTLKIQRTQQEDSAVYLCASALVTDRVNSYEQYFGPGTRLTVT.